This T cell receptor beta chain originates from a study of tumor and adjacent non-tumor tissue in lung cancer. Background on the study: Histology: 11 to 13 adenocarcinoma, a couple of squamous cell carcinoma, 1 small cell lung cancer. Samples averaged about 3.8 million productive TCRbeta reads each. Study-level findings and limits: Significantly higher TCR diversity was found in tumor than normal lung. Shorter survival was associated with higher TCR diversity in tumors.

Details on this clonotype: What it binds is not known.

Three rounds of nested PCR, following a modified ARM-PCR protocol, produced the TCRbeta library. From the multiplex PCR reads, TCRdb called clonotypes with MiXCR, one entry per CDR3 protein. The table shows 200,000 to 250,000 distinct CDR3 sequences, with 70% to 75% occurring only once. RNA was extracted from bulk tissue without any cell sorting. Germline V gene sequence: CDR1 SGHAT, CDR2 FQNNGV. The CDR3 length is 12 residues. The V and J ends lost 0 bases and 7 bases respectively, with 7 bases between them. Source material: lung tumor tissue. This receptor was identified in a man in his sixties with non-small cell lung cancer. This sequence joins TRBV11-2 and TRBJ2-7; D uncertain. Written as DNA, the CDR3 is TGTGCCAGCAGCTTAGAGGGTGGGGAGCAGTACTTC. This gives the protein CASSLEGGEQYF.